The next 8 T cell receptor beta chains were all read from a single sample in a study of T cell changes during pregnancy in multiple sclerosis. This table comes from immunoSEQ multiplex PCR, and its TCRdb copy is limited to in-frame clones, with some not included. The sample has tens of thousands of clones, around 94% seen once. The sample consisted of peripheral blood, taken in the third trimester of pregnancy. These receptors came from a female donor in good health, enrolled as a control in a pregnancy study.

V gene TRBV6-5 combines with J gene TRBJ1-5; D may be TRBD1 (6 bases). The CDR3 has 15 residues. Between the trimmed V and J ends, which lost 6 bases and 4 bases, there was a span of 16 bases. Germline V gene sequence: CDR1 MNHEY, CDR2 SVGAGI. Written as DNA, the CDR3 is TGTGCCAGCAGGCCTTTTAACAGGGTAAATCAGCCCCAGCATTTT. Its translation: CASRPFNRVNQPQHF.

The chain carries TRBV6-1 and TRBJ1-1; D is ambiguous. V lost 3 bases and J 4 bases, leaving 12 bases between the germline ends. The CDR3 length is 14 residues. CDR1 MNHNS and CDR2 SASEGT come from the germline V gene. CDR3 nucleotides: TGTGCCAGCAGTGATTTTTCGTTCGGCACTGAAGCTTTCTTT. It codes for CASSDFSFGTEAFF.

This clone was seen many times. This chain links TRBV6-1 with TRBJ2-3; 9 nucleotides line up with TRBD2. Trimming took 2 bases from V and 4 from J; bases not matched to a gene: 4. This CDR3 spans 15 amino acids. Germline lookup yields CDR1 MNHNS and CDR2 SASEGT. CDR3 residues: CASSEWSGRSDTQYF. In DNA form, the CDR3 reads TGTGCCAGCAGTGAATGGAGCGGGAGGTCAGATACGCAGTATTTT.

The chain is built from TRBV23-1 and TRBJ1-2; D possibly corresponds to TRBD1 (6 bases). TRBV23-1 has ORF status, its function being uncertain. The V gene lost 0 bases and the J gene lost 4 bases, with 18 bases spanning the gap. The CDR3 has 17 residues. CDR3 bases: TGCGCCAGCAGTCAATCGGTGACAGGAGAATTGACCTATGGCTACACCTTC. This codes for CASSQSVTGELTYGYTF.

The CDR3 region has the DNA TGTGCCAGCAGCCAAGTGGACACTTATGGCTACACCTTC. Translating gives CASSQVDTYGYTF. The chain couples TRBV14 to TRBJ1-2; the D gene is possibly TRBD1 (5 bases). Looked up from germline, CDR1 is SGHDN and CDR2 is FVKESK. This CDR3 spans 13 amino acids. Trimming took off 1 base at V and 5 bases at J, with 8 bases between the two ends.

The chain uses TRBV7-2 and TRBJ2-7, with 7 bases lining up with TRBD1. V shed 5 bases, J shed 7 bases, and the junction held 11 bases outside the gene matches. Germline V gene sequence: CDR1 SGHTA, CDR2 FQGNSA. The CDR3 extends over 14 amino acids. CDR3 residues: CASSQRQGLGEQYF. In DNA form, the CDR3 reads TGTGCCAGCAGCCAACGACAGGGTCTCGGTGAGCAGTACTTC.

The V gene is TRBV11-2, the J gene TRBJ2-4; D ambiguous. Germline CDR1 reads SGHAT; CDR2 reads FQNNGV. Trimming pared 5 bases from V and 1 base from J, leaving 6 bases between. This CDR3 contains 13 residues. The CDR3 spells CASSLGAKNIQYF. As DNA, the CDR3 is TGTGCCAGCAGCCTCGGGGCCAAAAACATTCAGTACTTC.

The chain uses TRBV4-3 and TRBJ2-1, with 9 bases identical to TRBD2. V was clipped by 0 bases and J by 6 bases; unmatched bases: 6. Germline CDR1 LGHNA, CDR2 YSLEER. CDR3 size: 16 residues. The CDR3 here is CASSQDFASGTNEQFF. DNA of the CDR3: TGCGCCAGCAGCCAAGATTTCGCTAGCGGGACCAATGAGCAGTTCTTC.